Sequencing of this T cell receptor beta chain was carried out in a study of beta chain features in type 1 diabetes. On the study more broadly: Cells sorted and examined across all samples totaled approximately 100,000,000. Notes on the study in general: Among all four CD4+ subsets, Type 1 diabetes patients had TCRB CDR3s that were moderately but significantly shorter.

V shed 10 bases and J shed 0 bases, with 16 bases lying between them. Per germline, CDR1 SNHLY and CDR2 FYNNEI. The CDR3 length is 15 residues. Expressed TCRB transcripts were sequenced because the isolated RNA had all been reverse transcribed beforehand. Repertoires were generated with immunoSEQ multiplex PCR, while TCRdb's copy carries only in-frame clones and drops some. Found here are a few hundred thousand clones, about 11% of them singletons; the top ten hold around 0.017%. A word on this clone: Its antigen is still unknown.

Sequenced input: naive CD4+ T cells from blood. The receptor's source is a man aged 30 to 45 with type 1 diabetes. The gene calls are TRBV2 and TRBJ2-1; D unresolved. The CDR3 nucleotides are TGTGCCACCACCTCGGGTGAGAGCTCCTACAATGAGCAGTTCTTC. It yields the protein CATTSGESSYNEQFF.